The clone carrying this T cell receptor beta chain was observed at least ten times. CDR1 and CDR2 from the germline V gene are LGHDT and YNNKEL (reference sequence). Trimming removed 5 bases at V and 3 bases at J, with 8 bases between. The CDR3 is 12 residues long. This record comes from a study of early T cells in non-severe SARS-CoV-2 infection. Each single cDNA molecule received a unique molecular identifier. TCRdb redid the calling of the 5' RACE reads with MiXCR, one entry per CDR3 protein. The data contain some 28,000 distinct CDR3 sequences, about 4.6% of them singletons. This sequence was found in an adult who was a healthcare worker with PCR-confirmed SARS-CoV-2 infection or an uninfected control (not recorded which). The sequenced sample was whole blood. The chain carries TRBV3-1 and TRBJ2-7, with a weak D call TRBD2 (6 bases). CDR3 residues: CASSGGYYEQYF. The CDR3 region has the DNA TGTGCCAGCAGCGGGGGGTACTACGAGCAGTACTTC.